One sample yielded the 14 T cell receptor beta chains listed below, sequenced in a study of cytotoxic CD8 clonotypes in ibrutinib-treated CLL. TCRdb's table, derived via immunoSEQ multiplex PCR, lists solely in-frame clones and lacks some. The sample holds under 35,000 clones, more than 65% seen once. The material sequenced was PBMCs, taken after 24 months of ibrutinib treatment. The receptors here all came from a human donor with chronic lymphocytic leukemia.

The chain uses TRBV30 and TRBJ2-3; D is possibly TRBD2 (7 bases). Trimming removed 3 bases from V and 4 bases from J, with 17 bases in between. The CDR3 consists of 15 residues. Germline loops: CDR1 GTSNPN, CDR2 SVGIG (reference sequence). The CDR3 sequence is CAWRDWGGRADTQYF. CDR3 DNA: TGTGCCTGGAGGGATTGGGGGGGCCGGGCAGATACGCAGTATTTT.

V is TRBV29-1 and J is TRBJ2-7; weak D call: TRBD1 (5 bases). Germline assignment: CDR1 SQVTM and CDR2 ANQGSEA. Deletions cut 6 bases from V and 3 bases from J, with 12 bases between. CDR3 length equals 12 residues. DNA for the CDR3: TGCAGCGTAATACAGGACCGCTACGAGCAGTACTTC. This translates into CSVIQDRYEQYF.

This CDR3 reads CATSREQGGTYEQYF. CDR3 nucleotides: TGTGCCACCAGCAGAGAACAGGGGGGCACCTACGAGCAGTACTTC. V gene TRBV15 combines with J gene TRBJ2-7, with 8 bases identical to TRBD1. The CDR3 is made up of 15 amino acids. V dropped 0 bases and J dropped 2; count of bases not matched to a gene: 3. Germline loops: CDR1 LNHNV, CDR2 YYDKDF (reference sequence).

The genes are TRBV7-9 and TRBJ2-7; 9 nucleotides align to TRBD1. The CDR3 is 12 amino acids. The V and J ends lost 3 bases and 11 bases, in that order; junction bases with no gene match: 5. Germline lookup yields CDR1 SEHNR and CDR2 FQNEAQ (reference sequence). This CDR3 reads CASSFGTGLEYF. For the CDR3, the DNA is TGTGCCAGCAGCTTCGGGACAGGGCTGGAGTACTTC.

The gene calls are TRBV18 and TRBJ2-7; 12 positions agree with TRBD1. Germline assignment: CDR1 KGHSH and CDR2 LQKENI. The CDR3 contains 14 residues. Trimming cost V 3 bases and J 7 bases; bases outside gene matches: 4. The CDR3 nucleotides are TGTGCCAGCTCACCGGGACAGGGGGCGCTTGAGCAGTACTTC. Residues: CASSPGQGALEQYF.

This chain links TRBV7-3 with TRBJ1-2; TRBD1 is a possible D gene (6 bases). The V gene lost 5 bases and the J gene lost 4 bases, with 17 bases spanning the gap. Germline assignment: CDR1 SGHTA and CDR2 FQGTGA. The CDR3 runs 15 residues. This chain's CDR3 is CASSPIGGRSYGYTF. As DNA, the CDR3 is TGTGCCAGCAGCCCTATTGGGGGCAGGAGCTATGGCTACACCTTC.

The chain couples TRBV2 to TRBJ2-5; D uncertain. CDR3 length: 17 residues. V lost 3 bases and J lost 1, with 18 bases in between. Germline V gives CDR1 SNHLY, CDR2 FYNNEI. This chain's CDR3 is CASSDLNSRDIQETQYF. CDR3 nucleotide sequence: TGTGCCAGCAGTGATCTTAATAGTCGAGACATCCAAGAGACCCAGTACTTC. The full variable domain, completed using reference TRBV2 and TRBJ2-5, is EPEVTQTPSHQVTQMGQEVILRCVPISNHLYFYWYRQILGQKVEFLVSFYNNEISEKSEIFDDQFSVERPDGSNFTLKIRSTKLEDSAMYFCASSDLNSRDIQETQYFGPGTRLLVL.

This clone was observed a handful of times. V and J are TRBV5-8 and TRBJ1-4; 7 nucleotides agree with TRBD1. The length of the CDR3 is 11 residues. V gave up 2 bases and J gave up 13 bases; unmatched junction bases: 2. Germline CDR1 and CDR2: SGHTS and YDEGEE. The CDR3 spells CASSLGGGLFF. For the CDR3, the DNA is TGTGCCAGCAGCTTAGGGGGCGGACTGTTTTTT.

The chain combines TRBV5-1 with TRBJ2-1, with D unresolved. Germline CDR1 reads SGHRS; CDR2 reads YFSETQ. The CDR3 contains 11 residues. Trimming left V 4 bases short and J 4 bases short, with 3 bases between. The DNA of the CDR3 is TGCGCCAGCAGCCATTACAATGAGCAGTTCTTC. Translation gives CASSHYNEQFF.

V and J are TRBV18 and TRBJ1-1; the match to TRBD1 covers 8 bases. The CDR3 is made up of 14 amino acids. Germline CDR1 is KGHSH and CDR2 is LQKENI. Trimming cost V 5 bases and J 4 bases; bases outside gene matches: 6. CDR3 nucleotides: TGTGCCAGCTCAACCTCACAGGGGGGCACTGAAGCTTTCTTT. Protein sequence: CASSTSQGGTEAFF.

CDR3 DNA sequence: TGCGCCAGCAGCTCACGGGGGGGCCCTCCAGATACGCAGTATTTT. As protein: CASSSRGGPPDTQYF. The chain has TRBV5-1 and TRBJ2-3; TRBD2 agrees at 8 bases. CDR3 size: 15 residues. The germline V gene has CDR1 SGHRS and CDR2 YFSETQ. Trimming cost V 3 bases and J 4 bases; bases outside gene matches: 7.

The V gene is TRBV19, the J gene TRBJ1-1; D is unresolved. CDR1 is LNHDA, CDR2 SQIVND, per germline (reference sequence). Deletions cut 3 bases from V and 5 bases from J, with 13 bases between. The CDR3 length is 14 residues. CDR3 bases: TGTGCCAGTAGTATGCTGGGGTCGAGGACTGAAGCTTTCTTT. Protein product: CASSMLGSRTEAFF.

The rearrangement links TRBV6-1 to TRBJ2-4; 9 nucleotides match TRBD1. This CDR3 spans 13 amino acids. V trimming: 5 bases; J trimming: 9 bases; junction bases outside the gene matches: 5. Germline CDR1 MNHNS, CDR2 SASEGT. Here the CDR3 reads CASSLGQGSIQYF. CDR3 sequence (DNA): TGTGCCAGCAGTCTAGGACAGGGGAGCATTCAGTACTTC.

The chain employs TRBV11-2 and TRBJ2-3; TRBD2 matches at 11 bases. V shed 1 base and J 3 bases; nucleotides not matched to a gene: 3. This CDR3 is 16 amino acids long. Germline V gene data show CDR1 as SGHAT and CDR2 as FQNNGV. The CDR3: CASSLVASGGTDTQYF. DNA for the CDR3: TGTGCCAGCAGCTTAGTGGCTAGCGGGGGGACAGATACGCAGTATTTT.